This T cell receptor beta chain was profiled in a study of shared clonotypes between healthy human individuals. CDR1 KGHSH and CDR2 LQKENI come from the germline V gene. The CDR3 totals 15 residues. With V trimmed by 3 bases and J by 8 bases, 12 bases remained unmatched. This clone was counted at least ten times. Using immunoSEQ multiplex PCR, the repertoire was profiled, and TCRdb retains in-frame clones only, with some absent. This sample has over a million clones, with about 80% found just once. The chain couples TRBV18 to TRBJ1-2; TRBD1 aligns across 7 bases. The sequencing input was memory CD4+ T cells sorted from blood. Subset here: CD45RA-negative fraction. This sequence originates from a young man in good health. The CDR3 sequence: CASSPKKGTGEGYTF. Written as DNA, the CDR3 is TGTGCCAGCTCACCGAAGAAGGGAACAGGGGAGGGCTACACCTTC.